This note documents a single T cell receptor (beta chain) sequence. This entry comes from a study of cytomegalovirus exposure and HLA in healthy donors. The CDR3 is made up of 12 amino acids. V was pared by 0 bases and J by 10 bases, with 9 bases between. Germline CDR1 reads MGHRA; CDR2 reads YSYEKL. PCR used 60 Vbeta primers and 13 Jbeta primers. The method was immunoSEQ multiplex PCR; TCRdb's version includes in-frame clones alone and lacks a portion of them. Of about 120,000 clones listed, around three quarters are singletons. The specimen was PBMCs. This TCR was sampled from a man aged 18 to 29 in good health and CMV-seropositive. The chain recombines TRBV4-1 with TRBJ1-1, with D possibly TRBD1 on 6 matching bases. CDR3 sequence (DNA): TGCGCCAGCAGCCAAGATGGGGGCCGAGCTTTCTTT. It specifies CASSQDGGRAFF.